The clone carrying this TCR beta chain was seen a single time. Several immunoSEQ plates received, in even portions, the genomic DNA of each subset. The authors loaded 200 ng DNA, around 30,000 T cell genomes, into sorted-subset replicate PCRs. Assay: immunoSEQ multiplex PCR; the TCRdb copy retains only in-frame clones and omits some. The sample yields about 1.5 million clones, over 95% seen once. The sample belongs to a study of shared clonotypes between healthy human individuals. The length of the CDR3 is 14 residues. Germline-derived CDR1 and CDR2 are SQVTM and ANQGSEA. V lost 6 bases, J lost 1 base, and 7 bases stayed unmatched.

This sequence originates from a man under 40 in good health. The rearrangement links TRBV29-1 to TRBJ2-3, with 7 bases lining up with TRBD1. The sample taken for sequencing was naive CD4+ T cells sorted from blood. The subset: CD45RA+ positively selected. The CDR3 DNA is TGCAGCGTCAGAGGACAGGTCCGCACAGATACGCAGTATTTT. Its translation is CSVRGQVRTDTQYF.